The 26 T cell receptor beta chains below all came from one sample that was sequenced in a study of T cell responses to AZD1222 COVID-19 vaccine. The repertoire was sequenced with immunoSEQ multiplex PCR; TCRdb's copy has only in-frame clones and lacks some. This table holds tens of thousands of clones, around nine tenths found once. Here the sequenced sample was peripheral blood, taken 28 days after the second AZD1222 dose. These receptors originate from an adult who received the AZD1222 COVID-19 vaccine.

The gene calls are TRBV6-5 and TRBJ1-1; the D gene is possibly TRBD1 (5 bases). Per the germline V gene, CDR1 is MNHEY and CDR2 is SVGAGI. V lost 1 base and J lost 7, with 16 bases in between. There are 15 residues in the CDR3. CDR3 DNA sequence: TGTGCCAGCAGTTACTATCGGGGCGGACCTAGTGAAGCTTTCTTT. It specifies CASSYYRGGPSEAFF.

The chain combines TRBV2 with TRBJ2-7; 8 positions match TRBD2. Germline V gene lookup returns CDR1 SNHLY and CDR2 FYNNEI. J was trimmed by 11 bases and V by 3 bases; bases with no gene match: 9. This CDR3 contains 13 residues. The CDR3 nucleotides are TGTGCCAGCAGTGAGTCGGGGGGGGTCCGCGAGTACTTC. It codes for CASSESGGVREYF.

V gene TRBV6-5 combines with J gene TRBJ1-2; TRBD1 might be the D (6 bases). This CDR3 has 14 residues. V lost 5 bases and J lost 2, with 12 bases in between. Germline V gives CDR1 MNHEY, CDR2 SVGAGI. The CDR3 bases are TGTGCCAGCAGTCCCGGGGGGGCGAACTATGGCTACACCTTC. This gives the protein CASSPGGANYGYTF.

CDR3 protein: CASNPAYNSPLHF. Written as DNA, the CDR3 is TGTGCCAGCAACCCAGCCTATAATTCACCCCTCCACTTT. The V call is TRBV6-5, the J call TRBJ1-6, with D hard to call. The CDR3 loop spans 13 amino acids. CDR1 is MNHEY and CDR2 is SVGAGI in the germline V gene. Trimming shortened V by 7 bases and J by 2 bases, and 6 bases separated the two germline ends.

This clone was seen a single time. This chain links TRBV7-2 with TRBJ2-1; TRBD1 is a possible D gene (5 bases). CDR1 is SGHTA, CDR2 FQGNSA, per germline. CDR3 size: 14 residues. V was clipped by 1 base and J by 9 bases, with 13 bases between them. Written as DNA, the CDR3 is TGTGCCAGCAGCTTAGTATTTGGGGCTGGTGAGCAGTTCTTC. Its protein product is CASSLVFGAGEQFF.

V usage is TRBV18 and J usage is TRBJ1-1; 7 nucleotides line up with TRBD1. The length of the CDR3 is 15 residues. Trimming took 2 bases from V and 4 from J; bases not matched to a gene: 7. Per the germline V gene, CDR1 is KGHSH and CDR2 is LQKENI. The CDR3 region has the DNA TGTGCCAGCTCACCATGGGGACAGTCAATCACTGAAGCTTTCTTT. Translation: CASSPWGQSITEAFF. Together with reference TRBV18 and TRBJ1-1, the CDR3 gives the full variable domain: NAGVMQNPRHLVRRRGQEARLRCSPMKGHSHVYWYRQLPEEGLKFMVYLQKENIIDESGMPKERFSAEFPKEGPSILRIQQVVRGDSAAYFCASSPWGQSITEAFFGQGTRLTVV.

V usage is TRBV3-1 (or the pseudogene TRBV3-2) and J usage is TRBJ2-7; D gene ambiguous. The V end lost 1 base, the J end lost 0 bases, and 10 bases lay between the germline ends. The germline CDR1 and CDR2 sequences are LGHDT and YNNKEL (reference sequence). This CDR3 contains 15 residues. CDR3 region: CASSQGSDPSYEQYF. The CDR3 DNA reads as TGTGCCAGCAGCCAAGGGTCGGATCCCTCCTACGAGCAGTACTTC.

The chain employs TRBV3-1 (or the pseudogene TRBV3-2) and TRBJ2-1; D uncertain. The CDR3 is 14 amino acids. V lost 4 bases and J lost 1, with 8 bases in between. Germline lookup yields CDR1 LGHDT and CDR2 YNNKEL (reference sequence). CDR3 coding DNA: TGTGCCAGCAGCCTAAGACTTTCCTACAATGAGCAGTTCTTC. It encodes CASSLRLSYNEQFF.

The chain joins TRBV4-1 to TRBJ2-7; tentative D call: TRBD1 (6 bases). There are 16 residues in the CDR3. Trimming removed 4 bases from V and 2 bases from J, with 18 bases in between. Germline V gene lookup returns CDR1 MGHRA and CDR2 YSYEKL. CDR3 sequence (DNA): TGCGCCAGCAGCCGGGGTCAGTCAGGGGACCCCTACGAGCAGTACTTC. Residues: CASSRGQSGDPYEQYF.

V gene TRBV7-6 combines with J gene TRBJ2-1; 8 nucleotides match TRBD2. Germline-derived CDR1 and CDR2 are SGHVS and FNYEAQ. The CDR3 runs 14 residues. Trimming at V came to 1 base and at J to 5 bases, leaving 1 base not matched to a gene. As DNA, the CDR3 is TGTGCCAGCAGCTTAGTCGGGGGGGACAATGAGCAGTTCTTC. It codes for CASSLVGGDNEQFF.

V gene TRBV5-5 combines with J gene TRBJ2-7; TRBD2 aligns across 13 bases. This CDR3 contains 15 residues. The germline CDR1 and CDR2 sequences are SGHKS and YYEKEE (reference sequence). After removal of 2 bases from V and 2 bases from J, the junction contained 1 base not matched to a gene. CDR3 sequence (DNA): TGTGCCAGCAGCTTAGGACTAGCGGGGGCCTACGAGCAGTACTTC. It is translated as CASSLGLAGAYEQYF.

CDR3 DNA: TGTGCCAGTAGTTCCAGACAGGGAGCTAACTATGGCTACACCTTC. Its protein product is CASSSRQGANYGYTF. The V and J genes are TRBV19 and TRBJ1-2; 7 positions match TRBD1. Germline CDR1 LNHDA, CDR2 SQIVND (reference sequence). J was trimmed by 0 bases and V by 5 bases; bases with no gene match: 6. This CDR3 has 15 amino acids.

The V and J genes are TRBV19 and TRBJ1-5; tentative D call: TRBD1 (5 bases). The germline V gene has CDR1 LNHDA and CDR2 SQIVND (reference sequence). This CDR3 spans 15 amino acids. V dropped 7 bases and J dropped 3 bases, with 16 bases sitting between them. The chain's CDR3 is CASKEDRGNNQPQHF. DNA for the CDR3: TGTGCCAGTAAGGAGGATAGGGGAAACAATCAGCCCCAGCATTTT.

The chain joins TRBV5-4 to TRBJ1-2; D gene uncertain. Germline CDR1 and CDR2: SGHNT and YYREEE (reference sequence). This CDR3 is 12 amino acids long. Trimming took off 4 bases at V and 4 bases at J, with 8 bases between the two ends. CDR3 DNA: TGTGCCAGCAGCGCGGACGGCTATGGCTACACCTTC. Protein sequence: CASSADGYGYTF.

The J gene is TRBJ2-3, the V gene TRBV2; D remains unclear. Germline loops: CDR1 SNHLY, CDR2 FYNNEI. CDR3 length equals 11 residues. Trimming pared 5 bases from V and 5 bases from J, leaving 5 bases between. The CDR3 sequence is CASSMKDTQYF. Written as DNA, the CDR3 is TGTGCCAGCAGTATGAAAGATACGCAGTATTTT.

A remark on this clone: The same CDR3 can be traced to other DNA sequences in this sample. The V call is TRBV2, the J call TRBJ1-2, with 8 bases fitting TRBD1. From germline, CDR1 is SNHLY and CDR2 FYNNEI. The J segment lost 4 bases and the V segment lost 2 bases, leaving 3 bases of the junction unmatched. The CDR3 totals 14 residues. The CDR3 spells CASSEQGARYGYTF. In DNA form, the CDR3 reads TGTGCCAGCAGTGAACAGGGGGCCCGCTATGGCTACACCTTC.

This sequence joins TRBV15 and TRBJ2-7; D is perhaps TRBD1 (6 bases). The CDR3 sequence is 15 residues long. V shed 3 bases and J shed 7 bases, with 19 bases lying between them. Looked up from germline, CDR1 is LNHNV and CDR2 is YYDKDF (reference sequence). The CDR3 protein is CATSSPKGQYREQYF. The CDR3 coding sequence is TGTGCCACCAGCAGTCCCAAAGGACAGTATCGGGAGCAGTACTTC. Using reference TRBV15 and TRBJ2-7 for the parts outside the CDR3, the full variable domain is DAMVIQNPRYQVTQFGKPVTLSCSQTLNHNVMYWYQQKSSQAPKLLFHYYDKDFNNEADTPDNFQSRRPNTSFCFLDIRSPGLGDTAMYLCATSSPKGQYREQYFGPGTRLTVT.

The CDR3 sequence: CASSEAMGGRYGYTF. The CDR3 bases are TGTGCCAGCAGTGAAGCAATGGGCGGTCGGTATGGCTACACCTTC. This chain links TRBV6-1 with TRBJ1-2, with D hard to call. V dropped 0 bases and J dropped 5 bases, with 13 bases sitting between them. The CDR3 loop spans 15 amino acids. Per the germline V gene, CDR1 is MNHNS and CDR2 is SASEGT.

The rearrangement links TRBV5-6 to TRBJ1-1; D call uncertain. Trimming took 5 bases from V and 3 from J, leaving 11 bases between them. The CDR3 totals 13 residues. Germline-derived CDR1 and CDR2 are SGHDT and YYEEEE. The CDR3 region is CASSFGRDTEAFF. The CDR3, as DNA: TGTGCCAGCAGTTTCGGGAGGGACACTGAAGCTTTCTTT.

This clone was seen only a few times. This chain links TRBV2 with TRBJ1-2, with D possibly TRBD1 on 5 matching bases. CDR1 is SNHLY and CDR2 is FYNNEI in the germline V gene. The CDR3 loop spans 15 amino acids. Trimming cost V 6 bases and J 5 bases, with 19 bases left between them. The CDR3 region is CASRGTVPPRYGYTF. The CDR3 nucleotides are TGTGCCAGCAGAGGGACGGTCCCCCCGCGGTATGGCTACACCTTC.

This clone has a single count. The chain is built from TRBV5-1 and TRBJ2-7, with TRBD1 identical over 7 bases. The germline CDR1 and CDR2 sequences are SGHRS and YFSETQ. The CDR3 runs to 14 residues. J gave up 4 bases and V 3 bases, and 7 bases lay outside the gene matches. In DNA form, the CDR3 reads TGCGCCAGCAGCTGGGGGACAGCTATTTACGAGCAGTACTTC. Translating it yields CASSWGTAIYEQYF.

The V gene is TRBV3-1 (or the pseudogene TRBV3-2), the J gene TRBJ2-2; no reliable D call. Germline CDR1 LGHDT, CDR2 YNNKEL (reference sequence). With 0 bases removed from V and 6 bases from J, the gap between germline ends came to 5 bases. This CDR3 comprises 13 residues. CDR3 sequence: CASSQDQAGELFF. In nucleotides, the CDR3 is TGTGCCAGCAGCCAAGATCAAGCCGGGGAGCTGTTTTTT.

This chain links TRBV30 with TRBJ1-5; TRBD1 matches at 7 bases. Germline-derived CDR1 and CDR2 are GTSNPN and SVGIG (reference sequence). The ends lost 4 bases at V and 2 bases at J; junction bases unmatched: 5. This CDR3 is built from 14 residues. The CDR3 here is CAWTYGQGNQPQHF. The CDR3 nucleotides read TGTGCCTGGACATATGGACAGGGCAATCAGCCCCAGCATTTT.

V is TRBV30 and J is TRBJ1-4, with D unclear. Germline V gene data show CDR1 as GTSNPN and CDR2 as SVGIG (reference sequence). V gave up 0 bases and J gave up 8 bases, with 13 bases separating them. The CDR3 has 14 amino acids. CDR3 nucleotide sequence: TGTGCCTGGAGTGTCTCATCGGCTCTCGAAAAACTGTTTTTT. Translated, it gives CAWSVSSALEKLFF. The complete variable domain, with remaining parts taken from reference TRBV30 and TRBJ1-4, reads SQTIHQWPATLVQPVGSPLSLECTVEGTSNPNLYWYRQAAGRGLQLLFYSVGIGQISSEVPQNLSASRPQDRQFILSSKKLLLSDSGFYLCAWSVSSALEKLFFGSGTQLSVL.

The chain carries TRBV3-1 (or the pseudogene TRBV3-2) and TRBJ2-2; D not certain. The V end was cut by 2 bases, the J end by 2 bases, with 6 bases between. The length of the CDR3 is 14 residues. Germline V CDR1 and CDR2: LGHDT, YNNKEL (reference sequence). The chain's CDR3 is CASSQNGNTGELFF. The CDR3 DNA reads as TGTGCCAGCAGCCAAAACGGTAACACCGGGGAGCTGTTTTTT.

This chain connects TRBV7-9 to TRBJ2-1, with 8 positions matching TRBD2. The CDR3 runs 16 residues. J gave up 4 bases and V 8 bases, and 13 bases lay outside the gene matches. From germline, CDR1 is SEHNR and CDR2 FQNEAQ (reference sequence). CDR3 sequence (DNA): TGTGCCAGCGGTAAGGGCGGGGGGTTACTATACAATGAGCAGTTCTTC. This codes for CASGKGGGLLYNEQFF.